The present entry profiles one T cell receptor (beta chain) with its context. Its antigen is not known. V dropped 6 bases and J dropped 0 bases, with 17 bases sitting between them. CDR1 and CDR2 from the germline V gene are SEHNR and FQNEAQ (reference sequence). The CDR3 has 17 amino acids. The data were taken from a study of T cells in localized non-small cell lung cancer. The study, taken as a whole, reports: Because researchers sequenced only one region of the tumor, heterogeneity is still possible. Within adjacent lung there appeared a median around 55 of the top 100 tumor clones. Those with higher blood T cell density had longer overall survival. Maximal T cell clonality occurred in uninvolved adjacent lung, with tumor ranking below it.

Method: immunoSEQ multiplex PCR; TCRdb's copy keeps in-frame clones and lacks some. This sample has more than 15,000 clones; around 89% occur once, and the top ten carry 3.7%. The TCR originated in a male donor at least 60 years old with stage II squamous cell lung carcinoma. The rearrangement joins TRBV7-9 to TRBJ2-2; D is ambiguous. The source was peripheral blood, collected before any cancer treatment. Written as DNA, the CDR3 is TGTGCCAGCAGTCAAAAAAGGACCATTTCGAACACCGGGGAGCTGTTTTTT. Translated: CASSQKRTISNTGELFF.